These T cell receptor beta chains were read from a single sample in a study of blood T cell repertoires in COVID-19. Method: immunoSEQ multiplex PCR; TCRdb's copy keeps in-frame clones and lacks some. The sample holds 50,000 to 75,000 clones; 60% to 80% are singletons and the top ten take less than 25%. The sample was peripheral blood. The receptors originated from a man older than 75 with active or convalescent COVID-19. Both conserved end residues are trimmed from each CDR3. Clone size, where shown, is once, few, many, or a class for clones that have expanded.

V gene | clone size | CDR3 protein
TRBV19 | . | ASTIGYTGGNQPQH
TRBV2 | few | ASSEFEAKAYEQY
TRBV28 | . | ASSTPDTQY
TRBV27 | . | ASRKERGGQF
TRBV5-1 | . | ASSFQGNTGELF
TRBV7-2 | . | ASSLIAGDEQF
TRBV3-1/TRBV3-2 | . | ASSQGATYDTQY
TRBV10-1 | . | ASNDPGDGYDEQY
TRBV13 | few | ASSLGQGRGNSPLH
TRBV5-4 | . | ASSRGRDRVSYEQY
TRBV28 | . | ASRPRTGMRSYEQY
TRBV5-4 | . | ASSSTGGGETQY
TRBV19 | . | ASRETGTSIETQY
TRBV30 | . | AWSLSGANVLT
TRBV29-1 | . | SVLGGRGEKLF
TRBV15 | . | ATSRDRGETDTQY
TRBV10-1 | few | ASSGLMNTEAF
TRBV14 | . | ASSPYLGQGYEQY
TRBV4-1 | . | ASRTPGTSPGGSPLH
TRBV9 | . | ASSVVGLAAPTDTQY
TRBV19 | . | ASSIGLAGGQQETQY
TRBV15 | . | ATSRALAGDTGELF
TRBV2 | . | ASSYLWTRKETQY
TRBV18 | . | ASSPADRDNSPLH
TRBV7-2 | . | ASSKAEHTDTQY
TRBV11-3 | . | ASSLGLAASEQF
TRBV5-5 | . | ASSSLAGPQETQY
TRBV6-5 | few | ASSRGEDTGNTIY
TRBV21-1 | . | ASSEVAGGTDTQY
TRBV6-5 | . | ASSLVQGRETQY
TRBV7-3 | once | ASSLDRGNTIY
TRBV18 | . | ASSPPGQEAYGYT
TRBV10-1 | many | ATPGTRTGGEGEQF
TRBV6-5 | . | ASSSGGLAKNIQY
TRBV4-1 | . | ATGAGWGSQETQY
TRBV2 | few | ASLRGEQY
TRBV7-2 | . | ASSLVLAGSTHGNEQF
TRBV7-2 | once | ASSLAAAGAGKLF
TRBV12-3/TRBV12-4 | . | ASSSGTYEQY
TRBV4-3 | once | ASSQDGSGANVLT
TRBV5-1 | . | ASSRTATYGYT
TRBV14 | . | ASSQDLEGQVGEYEQY
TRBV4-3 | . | ASSQVFPGANVLT
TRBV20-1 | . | SATPAGTQY
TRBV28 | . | ASSLGGLTGAEQF